This paragraph reports one TCR beta chain. Its antigen is currently unknown. The data were obtained in a study of tumor-infiltrating lymphocytes in localized non-small cell lung cancer. The protocol was immunoSEQ multiplex PCR, while the TCRdb copy is restricted to in-frame clones and leaves out a portion. The sample includes more than 9,000 clones, around 68% seen only once; the top ten take roughly 9.2%. This CDR3 is built from 15 residues. V lost 0 bases and J 2 bases, leaving 11 bases between the germline ends. The germline CDR1 and CDR2 sequences are WNHNN and SYGVQD (reference sequence). Study outcomes and limitations: TCR sequencing covered a subset of patients with enough tissue. Tumors had more T cell infiltration than uninvolved lung, per TCRbeta sequencing and CD3 counts.

The TCR originated in a human donor with non-small cell lung cancer. Sequencing was performed on lung tumor tissue. J is TRBJ2-7 and V is TRBV10-1, with TRBD1 as a possible D gene (5 bases). The CDR3: CASSESGGRAYEQYF. The CDR3 bases are TGCGCCAGCAGTGAGTCCGGCGGCAGGGCCTACGAGCAGTACTTC.